A single sample is the source of the 15 T cell receptor beta chains below, sequenced in a study of vaccination and CD4 T cells after COVID-19. Treatment here: approximately 9-day PBMC culture with coronavirus spike peptide pools or control peptides (ViraFEST assay). The Oncomine TCR Beta short-read assay was what sequenced the DNA obtained from cultured CD4+ T cells. TCRdb itself ran the PCR reads through MiXCR, one entry per CDR3 protein. The sample lists more than 9,000 distinct CDR3 sequences, roughly 21% seen once, with roughly 12% in the top ten. These receptors' antigens are unknown. Source: CD4+ T cells from blood, cultured in vitro, taken before SARS-CoV-2 vaccination. Receptor source: a human donor who received a COVID-19 vaccine.

The rearrangement uses TRBV27 and TRBJ1-1; TRBD1 is a possible D gene (5 bases). The CDR3 totals 13 residues. Trimming shortened V by 5 bases and J by 2 bases, and 9 bases separated the two germline ends. From germline, CDR1 is MNHEY and CDR2 SMNVEV (reference sequence). The CDR3 DNA sequence: TGTGCCAGCAGTCTGACAGTCAACACTGAAGCTTTCTTT. It is translated as CASSLTVNTEAFF.

This clonotype was recorded a few times. This CDR3 reads CATFPIRPLHCGYTF. The CDR3 DNA reads TGTGCCACCTTCCCGATCCGACCATTGCACTGTGGCTACACCTTC. This chain connects TRBV6-4 to TRBJ1-2; D unclear. V was clipped by 10 bases and J by 7 bases, with 25 bases between them. The CDR3 extends over 15 amino acids. Germline V gene sequence: CDR1 MRHNA, CDR2 SNTAGT.

CDR3 nucleotides: TGTGCCAGTAGTATCCAGTGGGCGGGGAGCACAGATACGCAGTATTTT. Residues: CASSIQWAGSTDTQYF. The V gene is TRBV19, the J gene TRBJ2-3; D might be TRBD2 (6 bases). This CDR3 has 16 residues. V dropped 3 bases and J dropped 0 bases, with 13 bases sitting between them. Germline-derived CDR1 and CDR2 are LNHDA and SQIVND (reference sequence).

The chain is built from TRBV5-4 and TRBJ1-6, with D possibly TRBD1 on 5 matching bases. Germline loops: CDR1 SGHNT, CDR2 YYREEE (reference sequence). This CDR3 is 14 amino acids long. Trimming cost V 4 bases and J 10 bases, with 15 bases left between them. The CDR3 region has the DNA TGTGCCAGCAGCCGACCAGGGAGTCGCTCACCCCTCCACTTT. Its protein is CASSRPGSRSPLHF.

Only a few counts were recorded for this clonotype. The chain recombines TRBV19 with TRBJ1-1, with 7 positions matching TRBD1. Germline lookup yields CDR1 LNHDA and CDR2 SQIVND (reference sequence). The V gene end was trimmed by 8 bases and the J gene end by 2 bases; junction bases not matched to a gene: 5. CDR3 size: 13 residues. The CDR3 region is CASADRSNTEAFF. DNA for the CDR3: TGTGCCAGTGCGGACAGGAGCAACACTGAAGCTTTCTTT.

This clonotype has just a few counts. The chain employs TRBV2 and TRBJ1-6; D may be TRBD1 (6 bases). Germline CDR1 is SNHLY and CDR2 is FYNNEI. The CDR3 runs to 15 residues. V shed 6 bases and J shed 0 bases, with 9 bases lying between them. For the CDR3, the DNA is TGTGCCAGCAGAGCCAGGGGCTCCTATAATTCACCCCTCCACTTT. The encoded protein is CASRARGSYNSPLHF.

This clonotype was counted a few times. The rearrangement uses TRBV7-3 and TRBJ1-3, with a weak D call TRBD1 (6 bases). The CDR3 contains 16 residues. CDR1 and CDR2 from the germline V gene are SGHTA and FQGTGA. Trimming took 1 base from V and 1 from J, leaving 11 bases between them. Here the CDR3 reads CASSLMGRGSGNTIYF. CDR3 bases: TGTGCCAGCAGCTTAATGGGCAGGGGATCTGGAAACACCATATATTTT.

This clonotype has more than one count but fewer than ten. The chain has TRBV21-1 and TRBJ1-2. TRBV21-1 is tagged as a pseudogene. The CDR3 sequence is 14 residues long. Here the CDR3 DNA reads TGTGCCAGCAGCAAAGTAGCTCGGGACTATGGCTACACCTTC. Amino acids: CASSKVARDYGYTF.

Here the CDR3 reads CASSSRTFNYGYTF. The CDR3 bases are TGTGCCAGCAGTTCTCGGACCTTTAACTATGGCTACACCTTC. This chain joins TRBV12-3 or TRBV12-4 and TRBJ1-2; D gene ambiguous. The germline V and J ends were trimmed by 4 bases and 1 base, with 10 bases remaining between them. The CDR3 length is 14 residues.

The rearrangement uses TRBV5-4 and TRBJ2-5, with 9 positions matching TRBD2. The CDR3 covers 16 residues. V lost 3 bases, J lost 2 bases, and 8 bases stayed unmatched. Germline assignment: CDR1 SGHNT and CDR2 YYREEE (reference sequence). CDR3 nucleotides: TGTGCCAGCAGCTCCTATAGCGGGGGAGGTCAAGAGACCCAGTACTTC. Encoded protein: CASSSYSGGGQETQYF. The entire variable domain, with the rest obtained from reference TRBV5-4 and TRBJ2-5, is as follows: ETGVTQSPTHLIKTRGQQVTLRCSSQSGHNTVSWYQQALGQGPQFIFQYYREEENGRGNFPPRFSGLQFPNYSSELNVNALELDDSALYLCASSSYSGGGQETQYFGPGTRLLVL.

This rearrangement joins TRBV2 to TRBJ2-7; a possible D gene is TRBD1 (6 bases). Trimming stripped 6 bases from V and 3 bases from J, with 15 bases between. Germline assignment: CDR1 SNHLY and CDR2 FYNNEI. The CDR3 runs to 14 residues. CDR3 DNA: TGTGCCAGCAGCCGGGACAAACTTATCTACGAGCAGTACTTC. Translated, it gives CASSRDKLIYEQYF.

V and J are TRBV29-1 and TRBJ2-7; D remains unclear. Trimming left V 4 bases short and J 3 bases short, with 10 bases between. This CDR3 region has 12 residues. CDR1 and CDR2 (germline): SQVTM, ANQGSEA. CDR3 protein: CSVANSLYEQYF. As DNA, the CDR3 is TGCAGCGTTGCCAATAGCCTCTACGAGCAGTACTTC.

This rearrangement joins TRBV19 to TRBJ2-4; either TRBD1 or TRBD2 may supply D (7 bases each). CDR3 length equals 13 residues. Germline V gives CDR1 LNHDA, CDR2 SQIVND (reference sequence). V lost 3 bases, J lost 7 bases, and 10 bases lay in between. DNA of the CDR3: TGTGCCAGTAGTATCCAGGGGGGGAACATTCAGTACTTC. Protein: CASSIQGGNIQYF. Complete variable domain (other parts from reference TRBV19 and TRBJ2-4): DGGITQSPKYLFRKEGQNVTLSCEQNLNHDAMYWYRQDPGQGLRLIYYSQIVNDFQKGDIAEGYSVSREKKESFPLTVTSAQKNPTAFYLCASSIQGGNIQYFGAGTRLSVL.

This chain links TRBV10-2 with TRBJ2-2, with 7 bases aligning to TRBD2. With V trimmed by 7 bases and J by 5 bases, 7 bases remained unmatched. The CDR3 is made up of 14 amino acids. In germline, CDR1 is WSHSY, CDR2 SAAADI. The CDR3 DNA is TGCGCCAGCATCCTAGGGAGGGAAACCGGGGAGCTGTTTTTT. This codes for CASILGRETGELFF.

This clonotype was observed a handful of times. CDR3 nucleotide sequence: TGTGCCAGTAGTACGGGGACAGGAGGGAGGACAGATACGCAGTATTTT. This gives the protein CASSTGTGGRTDTQYF. The chain has TRBV19 and TRBJ2-3; 8 bases align to TRBD1. CDR3 length: 16 amino acids. Losses at the gene ends were 4 bases for V and 3 bases for J; bases not matched to a gene: 9. Germline loops: CDR1 LNHDA, CDR2 SQIVND (reference sequence). Variable domain in full (rest from reference TRBV19 and TRBJ2-3): DGGITQSPKYLFRKEGQNVTLSCEQNLNHDAMYWYRQDPGQGLRLIYYSQIVNDFQKGDIAEGYSVSREKKESFPLTVTSAQKNPTAFYLCASSTGTGGRTDTQYFGPGTRLTVL.